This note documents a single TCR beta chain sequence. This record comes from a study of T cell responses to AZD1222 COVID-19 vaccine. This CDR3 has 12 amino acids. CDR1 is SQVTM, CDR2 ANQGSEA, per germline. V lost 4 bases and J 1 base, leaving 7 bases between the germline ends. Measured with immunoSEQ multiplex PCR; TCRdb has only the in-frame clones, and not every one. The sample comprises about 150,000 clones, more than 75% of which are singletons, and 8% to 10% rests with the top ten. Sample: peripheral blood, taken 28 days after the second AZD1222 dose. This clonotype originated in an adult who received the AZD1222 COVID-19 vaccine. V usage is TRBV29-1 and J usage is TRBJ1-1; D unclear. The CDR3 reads CSVVGSNTEAFF. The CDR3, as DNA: TGCAGCGTTGTGGGCTCGAACACTGAAGCTTTCTTT.